This TCR beta chain was profiled in a study of cytomegalovirus exposure and HLA in healthy donors. CDR1 and CDR2 from the germline V gene are MNHEY and SMNVEV (reference sequence). V lost 3 bases to trimming and J lost 7 bases, with 10 bases between them. The CDR3 is 13 amino acids. Primers: 60 Vbeta forward and 13 Jbeta reverse. The repertoire was sequenced with immunoSEQ multiplex PCR; TCRdb's copy has only in-frame clones and lacks some. Among 85,000 to 100,000 clones listed, roughly 86% were seen once. This chain uses TRBV27 with TRBJ1-5; D is possibly TRBD1 (5 bases). Sequenced sample: PBMCs. The TCR comes from a man between 25 and 39 years old in good health and CMV-seropositive. In DNA, the CDR3 is TGTGCCAGCAGTTTGTGGGGGGACCAGCCCCAGCATTTT. Encoded protein: CASSLWGDQPQHF.